Listed below are T cell receptor beta chains from one sample, sequenced in a study of blood T cell repertoires in COVID-19. The data were produced by immunoSEQ multiplex PCR, yet TCRdb's version contains in-frame clones alone and is incomplete. The table lists 300,000 to 500,000 clones, 85% to 90% of them singletons. The sequencing input was PBMCs or T cells enriched from blood (not recorded which). These receptors all stem from a young woman with acute COVID-19. Both conserved end residues are part of each CDR3. Each record gives: V gene, D gene, CDR3 protein. D genes are given only for firm matches.

V: TRBV30; D: TRBD1; CDR3: CAWRTGKNYGYTF
V: TRBV5-8; D: TRBD2; CDR3: CASSPGLVTDTQYF
V: TRBV7-8; D: TRBD1; CDR3: CASSLTGESPLHF
V: TRBV11-2; D: -; CDR3: CASSLAPSSLERATQYF
V: TRBV13; D: -; CDR3: CASSSSTDYRDTQYF
V: TRBV4-1; D: TRBD2; CDR3: CASSQEGAGGYNEQFF
V: TRBV5-1; D: -; CDR3: CASSFGQNTEAFF
V: TRBV4-3; D: -; CDR3: CASSRGLEETQYF
V: TRBV7-9; D: -; CDR3: CASTLNSGSPLHF
V: TRBV6-5; D: TRBD1; CDR3: CASSYSRQGKLFF